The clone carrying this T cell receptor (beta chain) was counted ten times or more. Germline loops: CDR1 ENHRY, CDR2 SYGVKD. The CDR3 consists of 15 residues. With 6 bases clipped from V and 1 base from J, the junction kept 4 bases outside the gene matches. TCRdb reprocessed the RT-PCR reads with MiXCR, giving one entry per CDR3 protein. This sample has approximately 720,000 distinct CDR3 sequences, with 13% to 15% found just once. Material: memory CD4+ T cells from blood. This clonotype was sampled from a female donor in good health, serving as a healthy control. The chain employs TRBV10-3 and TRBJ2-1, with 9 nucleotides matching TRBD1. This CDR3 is CAIRDRGWSYNEQFF. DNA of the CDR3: TGTGCCATCAGGGACAGGGGTTGGTCCTACAATGAGCAGTTCTTC.